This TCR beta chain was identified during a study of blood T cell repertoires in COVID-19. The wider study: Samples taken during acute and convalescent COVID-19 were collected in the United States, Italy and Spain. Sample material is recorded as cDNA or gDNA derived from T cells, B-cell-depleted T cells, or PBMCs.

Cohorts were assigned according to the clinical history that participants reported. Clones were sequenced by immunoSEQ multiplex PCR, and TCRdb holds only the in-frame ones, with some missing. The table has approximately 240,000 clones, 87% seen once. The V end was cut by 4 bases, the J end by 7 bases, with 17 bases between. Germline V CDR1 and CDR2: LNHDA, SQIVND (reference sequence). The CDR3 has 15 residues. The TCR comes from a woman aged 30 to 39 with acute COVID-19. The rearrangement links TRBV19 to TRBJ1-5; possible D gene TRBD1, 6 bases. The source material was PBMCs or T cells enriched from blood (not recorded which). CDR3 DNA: TGTGCCAGTAGTACCCCCCTCCCGACAGGCCAGCCCCAGCATTTT. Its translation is CASSTPLPTGQPQHF.